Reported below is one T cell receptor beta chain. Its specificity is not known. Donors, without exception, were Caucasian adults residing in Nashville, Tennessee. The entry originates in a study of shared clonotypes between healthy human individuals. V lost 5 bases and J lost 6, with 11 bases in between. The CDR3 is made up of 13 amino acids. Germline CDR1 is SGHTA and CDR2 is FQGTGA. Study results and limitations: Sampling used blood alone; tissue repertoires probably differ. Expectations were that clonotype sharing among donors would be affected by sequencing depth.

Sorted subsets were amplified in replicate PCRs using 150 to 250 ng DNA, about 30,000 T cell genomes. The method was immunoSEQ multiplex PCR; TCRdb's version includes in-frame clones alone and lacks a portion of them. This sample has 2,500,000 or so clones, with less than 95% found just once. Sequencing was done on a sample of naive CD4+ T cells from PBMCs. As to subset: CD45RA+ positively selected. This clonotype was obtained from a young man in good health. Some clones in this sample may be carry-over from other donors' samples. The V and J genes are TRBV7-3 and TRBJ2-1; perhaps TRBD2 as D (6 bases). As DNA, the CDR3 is TGTGCCAGCAGCATGACTAGAAGCAATGAGCAGTTCTTC. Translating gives CASSMTRSNEQFF.